Below, 22 T cell receptor beta chains from the same sample are listed, as sequenced in a study of T cell changes during pregnancy in multiple sclerosis. The data were produced by immunoSEQ multiplex PCR, yet TCRdb's version contains in-frame clones alone and is incomplete. The repertoire holds some 60,000 clones, with less than 95% as singletons. This material consisted of peripheral blood, taken in the third trimester of pregnancy. Source of these receptors: a female donor in good health, enrolled as a control in a pregnancy study.

The chain uses TRBV10-3 and TRBJ2-7; D might be TRBD1 (6 bases). Germline V CDR1 and CDR2: ENHRY, SYGVKD. This CDR3 region has 13 residues. The ends were cut back, 11 bases at V and 2 bases at J, with 16 bases in the middle. CDR3 coding DNA: TGTGCCTCACAGGAAGCAGGGGCCTACGAGCAGTACTTC. Translating gives CASQEAGAYEQYF.

V gene TRBV7-2 combines with J gene TRBJ2-2; 7 positions agree with TRBD2. V trimming: 5 bases; J trimming: 1 base; junction bases outside the gene matches: 7. Germline lookup yields CDR1 SGHTA and CDR2 FQGNSA. CDR3 length: 16 residues. The CDR3 region is CASSRPGLMNTGELFF. The CDR3 bases are TGTGCCAGCAGCCGACCGGGACTAATGAACACCGGGGAGCTGTTTTTT. The complete variable domain, with remaining parts taken from reference TRBV7-2 and TRBJ2-2, reads GAGVSQSPSNKVTEKGKDVELRCDPISGHTALYWYRQSLGQGLEFLIYFQGNSAPDKSGLPSDRFSAERTGGSVSTLTIQRTQQEDSAVYLCASSRPGLMNTGELFFGEGSRLTVL.

The V call is TRBV4-3, the J call TRBJ2-5, with a possible D match to TRBD1 (6 bases). Deletions cut 0 bases from V and 5 bases from J, with 13 bases between. In germline, CDR1 is LGHNA, CDR2 YSLEER. The CDR3 has 15 amino acids. CDR3 in amino acids: CASSQDLRRGETQYF. The DNA of the CDR3 is TGCGCCAGCAGCCAAGATCTTCGCAGGGGTGAGACCCAGTACTTC.

This clone was found once. The V gene is TRBV5-6, the J gene TRBJ2-3; 10 bases are shared with TRBD2. Germline V gives CDR1 SGHDT, CDR2 YYEEEE. The junction had 10 bases not matched to a gene; V was cut back by 0 bases and J by 3 bases. The CDR3 is 18 amino acids. CDR3 region: CASSLVLAGGLATDTQYF. CDR3 sequence (DNA): TGTGCCAGCAGCTTGGTTTTAGCGGGAGGACTAGCGACAGATACGCAGTATTTT.

The chain links TRBV7-9 to TRBJ2-5, with 8 bases fitting TRBD2. V lost 5 bases, J lost 0 bases, and 8 bases stayed unmatched. CDR1 SEHNR and CDR2 FQNEAQ come from the germline V gene (reference sequence). The CDR3 length is 16 residues. The CDR3 spells CASSPGRRGDQETQYF. The CDR3 DNA sequence: TGTGCCAGCAGCCCCGGGCGGCGGGGGGACCAAGAGACCCAGTACTTC.

The V gene is TRBV4-3, the J gene TRBJ1-1; 7 positions agree with TRBD1. The CDR3 extends over 15 amino acids. Germline trimming cut 1 base from V and 0 bases from J; bases unmatched to any gene: 2. CDR1 is LGHNA, CDR2 YSLEER, per germline. CDR3 loop: CASSQVDRMNTEAFF. The CDR3, as DNA: TGCGCCAGCAGCCAAGTGGACAGGATGAACACTGAAGCTTTCTTT.

The chain uses TRBV13 and TRBJ2-3; no clear D. The germline V gene has CDR1 PRHDT and CDR2 FYEKMQ (reference sequence). V lost 3 bases and J 5 bases, leaving 6 bases between the germline ends. The CDR3 is 12 residues long. This CDR3 reads CASSFGRDTQYF. CDR3 sequence (DNA): TGTGCCAGCAGCTTCGGTAGAGATACGCAGTATTTT.

V and J are TRBV15 and TRBJ1-2; D might be TRBD1 (6 bases). Germline V gene lookup returns CDR1 LNHNV and CDR2 YYDKDF (reference sequence). V was cut by 1 base and J by 0 bases, with 9 bases left in between. This CDR3 has 15 residues. The CDR3 here is CATSRVGGANYGYTF. The CDR3 DNA reads TGTGCCACCAGCAGAGTAGGGGGGGCTAACTATGGCTACACCTTC.

The V gene is TRBV5-4, the J gene TRBJ1-1; the match to TRBD1 covers 8 bases. Germline CDR1 and CDR2: SGHNT and YYREEE (reference sequence). The CDR3 sequence is 13 residues long. Unmatched junction bases numbered 7, after V lost 4 bases and J lost 8 bases. The CDR3 region has the DNA TGTGCCAGCAGCGCTTTACAGGGGGTAGAAGCTTTCTTT. Residues: CASSALQGVEAFF.

The V gene is TRBV6-5, the J gene TRBJ1-2; D perhaps matches TRBD1 (5 bases). Germline V gene sequence: CDR1 MNHEY, CDR2 SVGAGI. V lost 2 bases and J 4 bases, leaving 11 bases between the germline ends. The CDR3 sequence is 14 residues long. The CDR3 sequence is CASSYGARSYGYTF. The DNA of the CDR3 is TGTGCCAGCAGTTACGGGGCCCGATCCTATGGCTACACCTTC.

The rearrangement links TRBV29-1 to TRBJ1-5; possible D gene TRBD1, 5 bases. The germline CDR1 and CDR2 sequences are SQVTM and ANQGSEA. The CDR3 totals 12 residues. Deletions cut 7 bases from V and 0 bases from J, with 7 bases between. CDR3 nucleotides: TGCAGCGCGGGGGATAGCAATCAGCCCCAGCATTTT. Translating it yields CSAGDSNQPQHF. The complete variable domain, with remaining parts taken from reference TRBV29-1 and TRBJ1-5, reads SAVISQKPSRDICQRGTSLTIQCQVDSQVTMMFWYRQQPGQSLTLIATANQGSEATYESGFVIDKFPISRPNLTFSTLTVSNMSPEDSSIYLCSAGDSNQPQHFGDGTRLSIL.

The chain uses TRBV6-1 and TRBJ2-2; 7 bases are shared with TRBD1. The V gene end was trimmed by 5 bases and the J gene end by 5 bases; junction bases not matched to a gene: 8. There are 15 residues in the CDR3. Per germline, CDR1 MNHNS and CDR2 SASEGT. The CDR3 loop reads CASSPRQGGTGELFF. DNA for the CDR3: TGTGCCAGCAGTCCGCGACAGGGTGGGACCGGGGAGCTGTTTTTT.

The CDR3 sequence is CASSEGQTFVQPQHF. The CDR3 nucleotides are TGTGCCAGCAGCGAGGGACAAACCTTCGTTCAGCCCCAGCATTTT. V usage is TRBV6-1 and J usage is TRBJ1-5; D is possibly TRBD1 (6 bases). The CDR3 is 15 residues long. The germline CDR1 and CDR2 sequences are MNHNS and SASEGT. Trimming took off 6 bases at V and 6 bases at J, with 18 bases between the two ends.

The CDR3 DNA reads TGTGCCAGTAGCCTGTCCACTGAAGCTTTCTTT. Its protein is CASSLSTEAFF. The rearrangement joins TRBV19 to TRBJ1-1; no firm D call. Trimming shortened V by 6 bases and J by 4 bases, and 6 bases separated the two germline ends. The CDR3 sequence is 11 residues long. The V gene's germline CDR1 is LNHDA and CDR2 SQIVND (reference sequence).

This clone came up a few times. The rearrangement uses TRBV15 and TRBJ1-5; 11 positions agree with TRBD1. Germline lookup yields CDR1 LNHNV and CDR2 YYDKDF (reference sequence). The CDR3 runs 15 residues. The junction had 5 bases not matched to a gene; V was cut back by 3 bases and J by 7 bases. The CDR3 reads CATSSGTGGVQPQHF. DNA of the CDR3: TGTGCCACCAGCAGTGGGACAGGGGGAGTCCAGCCCCAGCATTTT.

This clone is a singleton in its sample. The V and J genes are TRBV10-3 and TRBJ2-7, with D perhaps TRBD1 (5 bases). Between the trimmed V and J ends, which lost 4 bases and 3 bases, there was a span of 10 bases. CDR1 and CDR2 (germline): ENHRY, SYGVKD. CDR3 size: 13 residues. The chain's CDR3 is CAISAGRDYEQYF. In DNA, the CDR3 is TGTGCCATCAGTGCCGGCAGGGACTACGAGCAGTACTTC.

The chain has TRBV6-6 and TRBJ1-1; D unresolved. The CDR3 runs 11 residues. V was cut by 1 base and J by 6 bases, with 3 bases left in between. Germline lookup yields CDR1 MNHNY and CDR2 SVGAGI (reference sequence). This chain's CDR3 is CASSYYSEAFF. CDR3 in DNA: TGTGCCAGCAGTTACTACTCTGAAGCTTTCTTT.

The V gene is TRBV5-1, the J gene TRBJ2-7, with D tentatively TRBD2 (6 bases). The ends were cut back, 0 bases at V and 2 bases at J, with 9 bases in the middle. The CDR3 runs 14 residues. Germline assignment: CDR1 SGHRS and CDR2 YFSETQ. As DNA, the CDR3 is TGCGCCAGCAGCTTGGCGGGAGCTACCTACGAGCAGTACTTC. Encoded protein: CASSLAGATYEQYF.

The chain uses TRBV11-2 and TRBJ1-2, with 7 bases lining up with TRBD1. The V gene end was trimmed by 1 base and the J gene end by 8 bases; junction bases not matched to a gene: 10. This CDR3 is built from 15 residues. Germline loops: CDR1 SGHAT, CDR2 FQNNGV. The chain's CDR3 is CASSLGLSGGGGYTF. DNA of the CDR3: TGTGCCAGCAGCTTAGGTCTTTCAGGGGGAGGAGGCTACACCTTC.

The gene calls are TRBV2 and TRBJ1-2; D is possibly TRBD1 (5 bases). Trimming took 4 bases from V and 5 from J, leaving 8 bases between them. Germline CDR1 is SNHLY and CDR2 is FYNNEI. This CDR3 is 12 amino acids long. CDR3: CASSARAYGYTF. Here the CDR3 DNA reads TGTGCCAGCAGTGCCAGGGCGTATGGCTACACCTTC.

In its sample, this clone was seen a few times. The chain couples TRBV11-3 to TRBJ1-5; TRBD1 is a possible D gene (6 bases). Germline CDR1 and CDR2: SGHNT and YENEEA. The V end was cut by 1 base, the J end by 5 bases, with 21 bases between. The CDR3 is made up of 18 amino acids. The CDR3 DNA reads as TGTGCCAGCAGCTTAGTCGGTCGGGGGGCCGATCTGGATCAGCCCCAGCATTTT. Translated, it gives CASSLVGRGADLDQPQHF.

Only one count was recorded for this clone. V usage is TRBV30 and J usage is TRBJ2-2, with 8 bases aligning to TRBD1. Germline V gives CDR1 GTSNPN, CDR2 SVGIG (reference sequence). V was pared by 4 bases and J by 3 bases, with 10 bases of the junction left unmatched. The CDR3 is made up of 16 amino acids. The CDR3 reads CAWTHENRGDTGELFF. DNA of the CDR3: TGTGCCTGGACCCACGAAAACAGGGGGGACACCGGGGAGCTGTTTTTT.